The 7 T cell receptor beta chains reported below all come from one sample, sequenced in a study of shared clonotypes between healthy human individuals. Assay used: immunoSEQ multiplex PCR; TCRdb lists only in-frame clones, some missing. The sample carries hundreds of thousands of clones, roughly 70% recorded once. The sequenced material came from memory CD4+ T cells sorted from blood. Sample subset: CD45RA-negative fraction. These receptors were collected from a woman under 40 in good health.

The rearrangement links TRBV14 to TRBJ2-2; D might be TRBD1 (5 bases). The CDR3 is 14 amino acids. Germline assignment: CDR1 SGHDN and CDR2 FVKESK. Trimming shortened V by 4 bases and J by 6 bases, and 12 bases separated the two germline ends. The CDR3 coding sequence is TGTGCCAGCAGCCTCCAAGGGGTGCCCGGGGAGCTGTTTTTT. This sequence encodes CASSLQGVPGELFF.

The chain links TRBV27 to TRBJ2-1; TRBD1 matches 8 bases. The CDR3 length is 15 residues. CDR1 MNHEY and CDR2 SMNVEV come from the germline V gene (reference sequence). With V trimmed by 5 bases and J by 7 bases, 10 bases remained unmatched. The CDR3 nucleotides are TGTGCCAGCAGTCCGCAGGGGGCGCTTCGGAATGAGCAGTTCTTC. Amino acid sequence: CASSPQGALRNEQFF.

V gene TRBV18 combines with J gene TRBJ1-2; D is possibly TRBD1 (5 bases). Germline V gives CDR1 KGHSH, CDR2 LQKENI. This CDR3 has 13 residues. Trimming shortened V by 1 base and J by 6 bases, and 9 bases separated the two germline ends. The CDR3 DNA reads TGTGCCAGCTCACCACGACAGAGAGATGGCTACACCTTC. This translates into CASSPRQRDGYTF.

This clone was observed a single time. This sequence joins TRBV5-1 and TRBJ1-1; D may be TRBD1 (6 bases). CDR3 length: 12 residues. V lost 0 bases and J lost 7, with 7 bases in between. Germline-derived CDR1 and CDR2 are SGHRS and YFSETQ. CDR3: CASSLDRDEAFF. CDR3 in DNA: TGCGCCAGCAGCTTGGACAGGGATGAAGCTTTCTTT.

This rearrangement joins TRBV11-2 to TRBJ2-3, with TRBD2 matching over 8 bases. Germline values: CDR1 SGHAT, CDR2 FQNNGV. Trimming removed 8 bases from V and 6 bases from J; junction bases left unmatched: 13. This CDR3 contains 15 residues. CDR3 residues: CASRGAGEVGDTQYF. CDR3 coding DNA: TGTGCCAGCCGGGGAGCGGGAGAAGTTGGGGATACGCAGTATTTT.

The chain is built from TRBV5-1 and TRBJ2-1; TRBD2 aligns across 7 bases. CDR1 and CDR2 from the germline V gene are SGHRS and YFSETQ. Trimming removed 5 bases from V and 7 bases from J; junction bases left unmatched: 12. This CDR3 has 15 residues. The CDR3 DNA reads TGCGCCAGCAGATTAGCGGGCGCCCCTTTTAATGAGCAGTTCTTC. The encoded protein is CASRLAGAPFNEQFF.

The chain recombines TRBV7-9 with TRBJ2-7; D perhaps matches TRBD2 (7 bases). There are 12 residues in the CDR3. CDR1 is SEHNR, CDR2 FQNEAQ, per germline (reference sequence). V was clipped by 8 bases and J by 6 bases, with 14 bases between them. CDR3 DNA sequence: TGTGCCAGCGGGGGGAGGGGGACCGAGCAGTACTTC. Protein product: CASGGRGTEQYF.